A selection of T cell receptor beta chains follows, all from one sample in a study of Graves' ophthalmopathy and Graves' hyperthyroidism. TCRdb analysed the multiplex PCR reads with MiXCR anew, one entry per CDR3 protein. The sample shows about 210,000 distinct CDR3 sequences, 25% to 35% of them seen only once. The sample comprised peripheral blood. Receptors were obtained from a man aged 50-60 years with Graves' ophthalmopathy. CDR3s include the opening cysteine and the closing phenylalanine or tryptophan. The order of the fields is clone size, V gene, D gene, J gene, CDR3 DNA, CDR3 protein. D genes are given only for firm matches. Not every row has a clone size; where given, it reads once, few, many or a size class.

abundance: .; v_gene: TRBV28; d_gene: TRBD1; j_gene: TRBJ1-2; CDR3nt: TGTGCCAGCAGTTCAACCGGGACAGGGCTCAACTATGGCTACACCTTC; CDR3aa: CASSSTGTGLNYGYTF
abundance: .; v_gene: TRBV12-3/TRBV12-4; d_gene: TRBD1; j_gene: TRBJ1-2; CDR3nt: TGTGCCAGCAGTTTTGGGGACAGCCACTATGGCTACACCTTC; CDR3aa: CASSFGDSHYGYTF
abundance: many; v_gene: TRBV15; d_gene: .; j_gene: TRBJ2-7; CDR3nt: TGTGCCGTGAGGGGACTTTCAACCTACGAGCAGTACTTC; CDR3aa: CAVRGLSTYEQYF
abundance: .; v_gene: TRBV12-3/TRBV12-4; d_gene: TRBD1; j_gene: TRBJ2-5; CDR3nt: TGTGCCAGCAGTTTAGGGGACAGAGTCTACGCCGGGGAGACCCAGTACTTC; CDR3aa: CASSLGDRVYAGETQYF
abundance: .; v_gene: TRBV6-1; d_gene: .; j_gene: TRBJ1-2; CDR3nt: TGTGCCAGCAGTGATTTCCGAGGCACAGGTGGGATGGGCTTC; CDR3aa: CASSDFRGTGGMGF
abundance: many; v_gene: TRBV6-5; d_gene: TRBD1; j_gene: TRBJ1-1; CDR3nt: TGTGCCAGCAGTTATAGTGGCCAGGGGGGTGAAGCTTTCTTT; CDR3aa: CASSYSGQGGEAFF
abundance: .; v_gene: TRBV28; d_gene: TRBD1; j_gene: TRBJ1-3; CDR3nt: TGTGCCAGCCGCCCGACAGGGTACTCTGGAAACACCATATATTTT; CDR3aa: CASRPTGYSGNTIYF
abundance: many; v_gene: TRBV20-1; d_gene: TRBD2; j_gene: TRBJ2-7; CDR3nt: TGCAGTGCTAGAGATACCTCGGGAGGGCACGAGCAGTACTTC; CDR3aa: CSARDTSGGHEQYF
abundance: many; v_gene: TRBV28; d_gene: TRBD2; j_gene: TRBJ2-2; CDR3nt: TGTGCCAGCAGTTTTCGGGGGGCCGGGGAGCTGTTTTTT; CDR3aa: CASSFRGAGELFF
abundance: many; v_gene: TRBV6-4; d_gene: .; j_gene: TRBJ2-1; CDR3nt: TGTGCCAGCAGTGACTACGGGGGGCTAGCGGAGGAGGGGTCCTACAATGAGCAGTTCTTC; CDR3aa: CASSDYGGLAEEGSYNEQFF
abundance: few; v_gene: TRBV6-1; d_gene: .; j_gene: TRBJ1-5; CDR3nt: TGTGCCAGCAGTGACGGATTCAATCAGCCCCAGCATTTT; CDR3aa: CASSDGFNQPQHF
abundance: once; v_gene: TRBV6-1; d_gene: TRBD1; j_gene: TRBJ2-7; CDR3nt: TGTGCCAGCAGAACCGGGACAGGGAGGTCCGAGCAGTACTTC; CDR3aa: CASRTGTGRSEQYF
abundance: few; v_gene: TRBV20-1; d_gene: TRBD1; j_gene: TRBJ1-2; CDR3nt: TGCAGTGCTACCGGGACAGGGGGCGTTGGCTATGGCTACACCTTC; CDR3aa: CSATGTGGVGYGYTF
abundance: many; v_gene: TRBV4-1; d_gene: .; j_gene: TRBJ1-6; CDR3nt: TGCGCCAGCAGCCAAGTGGGGGATTCACCCCTCCACTTT; CDR3aa: CASSQVGDSPLHF
abundance: .; v_gene: TRBV6-5; d_gene: .; j_gene: TRBJ1-5; CDR3nt: TGTGCCAGCAGTTACGCGGTTAATAGCAATCAGCCCCAGCATTTT; CDR3aa: CASSYAVNSNQPQHF
abundance: many; v_gene: TRBV12-3/TRBV12-4; d_gene: TRBD1; j_gene: TRBJ1-2; CDR3nt: TGTGCCAGCAGTTTGGGGACAGGGGTCGTAGGCTACACCTTC; CDR3aa: CASSLGTGVVGYTF
abundance: many; v_gene: TRBV7-8; d_gene: .; j_gene: TRBJ2-7; CDR3nt: TGTGCCAGCAGCTTAGGGGGTGGTCACGAGCAGTACTTC; CDR3aa: CASSLGGGHEQYF
abundance: many; v_gene: TRBV6-1; d_gene: .; j_gene: TRBJ1-1; CDR3nt: TGTGCCAGCAGTCCATACTCCGGGACCCACACTGAAGCTTTCTTT; CDR3aa: CASSPYSGTHTEAFF
abundance: many; v_gene: TRBV10-3; d_gene: .; j_gene: TRBJ2-5; CDR3nt: TGTGCCATCAGTGGAGCGTACCAAGAGACCCAGTACTTC; CDR3aa: CAISGAYQETQYF
abundance: many; v_gene: TRBV4-3; d_gene: TRBD1; j_gene: TRBJ2-5; CDR3nt: TGCGCCAGCAGCCAAGAGTTCAGGGGGCTAGGTAGAGAGACCCAGTACTTC; CDR3aa: CASSQEFRGLGRETQYF
abundance: many; v_gene: TRBV6-1; d_gene: .; j_gene: TRBJ2-2; CDR3nt: TGTGCCAGCAGCGGACAGACCCCGAACACCGGGGAGCTGTTTTTT; CDR3aa: CASSGQTPNTGELFF
abundance: once; v_gene: TRBV6-1; d_gene: .; j_gene: TRBJ1-2; CDR3nt: TGTGCCAGCAGCTCCCCCGGTGTGGGATCAGTCTATGGCTACACCTTC; CDR3aa: CASSSPGVGSVYGYTF
abundance: many; v_gene: TRBV6-5; d_gene: .; j_gene: TRBJ1-1; CDR3nt: TGTGCCAGCAGTTACGGGGGAATGAACACTGAAGCTTTCTTT; CDR3aa: CASSYGGMNTEAFF
abundance: many; v_gene: TRBV20-1; d_gene: .; j_gene: TRBJ2-2; CDR3nt: TGCAGTGCCCTAGCAGGGACTGGCACCGGGGAGCTGTTTTTT; CDR3aa: CSALAGTGTGELFF
abundance: .; v_gene: TRBV28; d_gene: .; j_gene: TRBJ2-7; CDR3nt: TGTGCCAGCAGTTTATGGATAACAGGGGAGCAGTACTTC; CDR3aa: CASSLWITGEQYF
abundance: many; v_gene: TRBV24-1; d_gene: .; j_gene: TRBJ2-7; CDR3nt: TGTGCCACCAGTGACCTCGGGGGTTACGAGCAGTACTTC; CDR3aa: CATSDLGGYEQYF
abundance: many; v_gene: TRBV18; d_gene: TRBD1; j_gene: TRBJ2-4; CDR3nt: TGTGCCAGCTCACCCGGGACAGGTGGACAGTACTTC; CDR3aa: CASSPGTGGQYF
abundance: many; v_gene: TRBV20-1; d_gene: TRBD2; j_gene: TRBJ2-7; CDR3nt: TGCAGTGCTAGTACGGGAGGGGGCTACGAGCAGTACTTC; CDR3aa: CSASTGGGYEQYF
abundance: many; v_gene: TRBV12-3/TRBV12-4; d_gene: TRBD1; j_gene: TRBJ1-2; CDR3nt: TGTGCCAGCACCCCACAGGACAGGCAGTCCTATGGCTACACCTTC; CDR3aa: CASTPQDRQSYGYTF
abundance: .; v_gene: TRBV20-1; d_gene: TRBD1; j_gene: TRBJ2-7; CDR3nt: TGCAGTGCTAGACCCTATGAGAGCAGGGGGCTTTACGAGCAGTACTTC; CDR3aa: CSARPYESRGLYEQYF
abundance: many; v_gene: TRBV27; d_gene: .; j_gene: TRBJ1-1; CDR3nt: TGTGCCGTCCATGCCGTTTACACGGGTGAAGCTTTCTTT; CDR3aa: CAVHAVYTGEAFF
abundance: many; v_gene: TRBV9; d_gene: TRBD2; j_gene: TRBJ2-7; CDR3nt: TGTGCCAGCAGCGTAGGACTAGCGGGAGGCCTCAGCTTGGACGAGCAGTACTTC; CDR3aa: CASSVGLAGGLSLDEQYF
abundance: many; v_gene: TRBV28; d_gene: TRBD1; j_gene: TRBJ2-7; CDR3nt: TGTGCCAGCAGTTTCCTCGGACAGGGGAAGTTCCACGAGCAGTACTTC; CDR3aa: CASSFLGQGKFHEQYF
abundance: .; v_gene: TRBV6-1; d_gene: .; j_gene: TRBJ2-7; CDR3nt: TGTGCCAGCAGCTGGGATCCCGACTACGAGCAGTACTTC; CDR3aa: CASSWDPDYEQYF
abundance: few; v_gene: TRBV6-1; d_gene: .; j_gene: TRBJ1-6; CDR3nt: TGTGCCAGCAGAACCGGGCGCTATAATTCACCCCTCCACTTT; CDR3aa: CASRTGRYNSPLHF
abundance: many; v_gene: TRBV7-8; d_gene: .; j_gene: TRBJ2-3; CDR3nt: TGTGCCAGCAGCTCCACTTACCGCACAGATACGCAGTATTTT; CDR3aa: CASSSTYRTDTQYF
abundance: many; v_gene: TRBV19; d_gene: .; j_gene: TRBJ1-1; CDR3nt: TGTGCCAGTAGTCTACTGGACCGTCCCACTGAAGCTTTCTTT; CDR3aa: CASSLLDRPTEAFF
abundance: many; v_gene: TRBV3-1; d_gene: TRBD2; j_gene: TRBJ2-7; CDR3nt: TGTGCCAGCAGCCAAGCTACGGGAGGGTCCTACGAGCAGTACTTC; CDR3aa: CASSQATGGSYEQYF
abundance: once; v_gene: TRBV12-3/TRBV12-4; d_gene: TRBD1; j_gene: TRBJ1-2; CDR3nt: TGTGCCAGCATCATCCCCGGACAGGCCGCGTATGGTTACACCTTC; CDR3aa: CASIIPGQAAYGYTF
abundance: many; v_gene: TRBV28; d_gene: TRBD1; j_gene: TRBJ1-5; CDR3nt: TGTGCCAGCACCTTGTGGGTAGGGGGCAACAATCAGCCCCAGCATTTT; CDR3aa: CASTLWVGGNNQPQHF
abundance: .; v_gene: TRBV6-2/TRBV6-3; d_gene: .; j_gene: TRBJ1-5; CDR3nt: TGTGCCAGCAGTCTATCCCTTACGCGGCCCCAGCATTTT; CDR3aa: CASSLSLTRPQHF
abundance: .; v_gene: TRBV5-1; d_gene: TRBD1; j_gene: TRBJ1-2; CDR3nt: TGCGCCAGCAGCACCTCCGGGGGACAGGGTCTCGGCTACACCTTC; CDR3aa: CASSTSGGQGLGYTF
abundance: many; v_gene: TRBV5-1; d_gene: TRBD1; j_gene: TRBJ2-2; CDR3nt: TGCGCCAGCAGCCGGGGACAGACGAACACCGGGGAGCTGTTTTTT; CDR3aa: CASSRGQTNTGELFF
abundance: .; v_gene: TRBV27; d_gene: .; j_gene: TRBJ1-5; CDR3nt: TGTGCCAGCAGTCCCGGACATCCGAATCAGCCCCAGCATTTT; CDR3aa: CASSPGHPNQPQHF
abundance: .; v_gene: TRBV7-8; d_gene: TRBD1; j_gene: TRBJ1-1; CDR3nt: TGTGCCAGCAGCCTTACCGCGACAGGGGTGAACACTGAAGCTTTCTTT; CDR3aa: CASSLTATGVNTEAFF
abundance: .; v_gene: TRBV24-1; d_gene: TRBD2; j_gene: TRBJ2-5; CDR3nt: TGTGCCAATGGACTAGCGGGAGCCGAGACCCAGTACTTC; CDR3aa: CANGLAGAETQYF
abundance: many; v_gene: TRBV15; d_gene: TRBD2; j_gene: TRBJ2-7; CDR3nt: TGTGCCACCAGCACCAGCGGGAGAAACGCCTACGAGCAGTACTTC; CDR3aa: CATSTSGRNAYEQYF
abundance: many; v_gene: TRBV11-1; d_gene: .; j_gene: TRBJ2-3; CDR3nt: TGTGCCAGCAGCCAAGGGGCCCGAGCAGATACGCAGTATTTT; CDR3aa: CASSQGARADTQYF
abundance: many; v_gene: TRBV12-3/TRBV12-4; d_gene: .; j_gene: TRBJ2-2; CDR3nt: TGTGCCAGCAGGCATGGGTGGACCGGGGAGCTGTTTTTT; CDR3aa: CASRHGWTGELFF
abundance: many; v_gene: TRBV14; d_gene: .; j_gene: TRBJ2-5; CDR3nt: TGTGCCAGCAGCCAAAACCTGTTTACAGCCCAAGAGACCCAGTACTTC; CDR3aa: CASSQNLFTAQETQYF
abundance: many; v_gene: TRBV7-8; d_gene: TRBD1; j_gene: TRBJ2-7; CDR3nt: TGTGCCAGCAGCCTACGGGACAGGGGGGACGAGCAGTACTTC; CDR3aa: CASSLRDRGDEQYF